This record concerns one T cell receptor beta chain sequence. There are 16 residues in the CDR3. Germline V lookup: CDR1 MGHRA, CDR2 YSYEKL. Trimming stripped 1 base from V and 5 bases from J, with 15 bases between. This sample was taken from a study of T cell responses to AZD1222 COVID-19 vaccine. The data were produced by immunoSEQ multiplex PCR, yet TCRdb's version contains in-frame clones alone and is incomplete. The sample includes approximately 94,000 clones, about 83% of them seen just once. The rearrangement uses TRBV4-1 and TRBJ1-5; D possibly corresponds to TRBD1 (5 bases). This clonotype originated in an adult in good health. The starting material was peripheral blood, obtained on day 0 of AZD1222 vaccination. The CDR3 DNA is TGCGCCAGCAGCCAAGTGCTGGTCCTGGGGGATCAGCCCCAGCATTTT. Residues: CASSQVLVLGDQPQHF.